Below are 21 T cell receptor beta chains sequenced from a single sample in a study of cytomegalovirus exposure and HLA in healthy donors. In the PCR, 60 Vbeta and 13 Jbeta primers were used. The method was immunoSEQ multiplex PCR; TCRdb's version includes in-frame clones alone and lacks a portion of them. The repertoire includes more than 95,000 clones, 78% of them detected once, and 3% to 4.5% sits in the top ten. The sample taken for sequencing was PBMCs. All receptors come from a man in his forties or fifties in good health and CMV-seronegative.

This chain links TRBV14 with TRBJ2-7; a possible D gene is TRBD2 (5 bases). Germline CDR1 SGHDN, CDR2 FVKESK. The CDR3 is made up of 14 amino acids. The V and J ends lost 3 bases and 5 bases respectively, with 14 bases between them. CDR3 DNA sequence: TGTGCCAGCAGCCATTCGGGGTTCTACGACGAGCAGTACTTC. It encodes CASSHSGFYDEQYF. Full variable domain (outside the CDR3, taken from reference TRBV14 and TRBJ2-7): EAGVTQFPSHSVIEKGQTVTLRCDPISGHDNLYWYRRVMGKEIKFLLHFVKESKQDESGMPNNRFLAERTGGTYSTLKVQPAELEDSGVYFCASSHSGFYDEQYFGPGTRLTVT.

The sample holds one count of this clone. The V and J genes are TRBV28 and TRBJ2-5; no clear D gene. V dropped 5 bases and J dropped 4 bases, with 11 bases sitting between them. Per germline, CDR1 MDHEN and CDR2 SYDVKM. This CDR3 contains 13 residues. CDR3 bases: TGTGCCAGCAGTCCTGCCCTACCAGAGACCCAGTACTTC. Its protein is CASSPALPETQYF.

This clone was counted only a few times. The chain combines TRBV2 with TRBJ1-4; tentatively, D is TRBD1 (6 bases). Germline CDR1 reads SNHLY; CDR2 reads FYNNEI. The CDR3 is made up of 15 amino acids. The V gene lost 5 bases and the J gene lost 5 bases, with 15 bases spanning the gap. This chain's CDR3 is CASSQTGRGNEKLFF. For the CDR3, the DNA is TGTGCCAGCAGTCAAACAGGGAGGGGGAATGAAAAACTGTTTTTT. Full variable domain (rest looked up from reference TRBV2 and TRBJ1-4): EPEVTQTPSHQVTQMGQEVILRCVPISNHLYFYWYRQILGQKVEFLVSFYNNEISEKSEIFDDQFSVERPDGSNFTLKIRSTKLEDSAMYFCASSQTGRGNEKLFFGSGTQLSVL.

The chain combines TRBV5-5 with TRBJ2-7, with D possibly TRBD1 on 6 matching bases. V was trimmed by 1 base and J by 2 bases, leaving 13 bases between them. Germline V gene data show CDR1 as SGHKS and CDR2 as YYEKEE (reference sequence). CDR3 length: 15 residues. CDR3 sequence (DNA): TGTGCCAGCAGCTTGTGGGGGCCCGGTCCCTACGAGCAGTACTTC. Encoded protein: CASSLWGPGPYEQYF.

This clone was counted once. The chain combines TRBV10-3 with TRBJ2-3; 9 bases are shared with TRBD1. After removal of 6 bases from V and 5 bases from J, the junction contained 6 bases not matched to a gene. This CDR3 region has 14 residues. Germline V gene lookup returns CDR1 ENHRY and CDR2 SYGVKD. CDR3 DNA sequence: TGTGCCATCAGCCCGACAGGGGGGATAGATACGCAGTATTTT. It codes for CAISPTGGIDTQYF.

The chain uses TRBV13 and TRBJ2-1; tentatively, D is TRBD2 (7 bases). The CDR3 is 16 amino acids. Trimming stripped 4 bases from V and 7 bases from J, with 20 bases between. CDR1 and CDR2 (germline): PRHDT, FYEKMQ (reference sequence). CDR3 nucleotide sequence: TGTGCCAGCAGCTCCCTCGGTCGGGGGGCTTTAAATGAGCAGTTCTTC. This encodes CASSSLGRGALNEQFF.

The genes are TRBV5-6 and TRBJ1-6; D is perhaps TRBD1 (6 bases). The CDR3 consists of 15 residues. V lost 3 bases to trimming and J lost 7 bases, with 14 bases between them. CDR1 SGHDT and CDR2 YYEEEE come from the germline V gene. In DNA, the CDR3 is TGTGCCAGCAGCTCAGAACACAGGGAGAATTCACCCCTCCACTTT. Protein: CASSSEHRENSPLHF.

CDR3 in amino acids: CAWKVSPRGYTF. The CDR3 DNA reads TGTGCCTGGAAAGTCTCGCCACGGGGATACACCTTC. The J gene is TRBJ1-2, the V gene TRBV30; no firm D call. The CDR3 sequence is 12 residues long. Looked up from germline, CDR1 is GTSNPN and CDR2 is SVGIG (reference sequence). Trimming shortened V by 4 bases and J by 11 bases, and 17 bases separated the two germline ends.

The rearrangement uses TRBV2 and TRBJ2-7, with D unclear. Deletions cut 6 bases from V and 1 base from J, with 10 bases between. The CDR3 runs to 13 residues. The germline gives CDR1 SNHLY, CDR2 FYNNEI. In DNA form, the CDR3 reads TGTGCCAGCAGCGACTGGGTTTCCTACGAGCAGTACTTC. Residues: CASSDWVSYEQYF.

The rearrangement joins TRBV1 to TRBJ2-7; the D call of TRBD2 is as the table states it, not checked on the DNA. TRBV1 is a recognized pseudogene. This CDR3 spans 20 amino acids. The CDR3 nucleotides are TGCACCAGCAGCCAAGATCATGACTCGACTAGCGGGGGGTCCGCCTACGAGCAGTACTTC. It yields the protein CTSSQDHDSTSGGSAYEQYF.

J is TRBJ2-1 and V is TRBV11-3; D is possibly TRBD2 (5 bases). The CDR3 has 15 amino acids. Germline V gives CDR1 SGHNT, CDR2 YENEEA. Trimming took 4 bases from V and 3 from J, leaving 13 bases between them. This CDR3 reads CASSSRSVGYNEQFF. CDR3 bases: TGTGCCAGCAGCTCCCGTAGCGTCGGCTACAATGAGCAGTTCTTC.

This clone turned up a few times. The rearrangement joins TRBV6-5 to TRBJ2-7; D may be TRBD1 (6 bases). The V gene lost 1 base and the J gene lost 2 bases, with 9 bases spanning the gap. This CDR3 has 14 amino acids. Germline CDR1 reads MNHEY; CDR2 reads SVGAGI. The CDR3 bases are TGTGCCAGCAGTTACTTGGACAGAACCTACGAGCAGTACTTC. Translating it yields CASSYLDRTYEQYF.

The gene calls are TRBV19 and TRBJ2-2; 7 positions match TRBD1. Trimming removed 3 bases from V and 11 bases from J; junction bases left unmatched: 3. There are 12 residues in the CDR3. The germline V gene encodes CDR1 LNHDA and CDR2 SQIVND (reference sequence). CDR3 region: CASSIGQVELFF. Here the CDR3 DNA reads TGTGCCAGTAGTATCGGACAGGTTGAGCTGTTTTTT. The full variable domain, in which reference TRBV19 and TRBJ2-2 provide the parts outside the CDR3, is DGGITQSPKYLFRKEGQNVTLSCEQNLNHDAMYWYRQDPGQGLRLIYYSQIVNDFQKGDIAEGYSVSREKKESFPLTVTSAQKNPTAFYLCASSIGQVELFFGEGSRLTVL.

The chain links TRBV7-2 to TRBJ1-1; TRBD1 might be the D (6 bases). The germline V and J ends were trimmed by 5 bases and 1 base, with 11 bases remaining between them. CDR3 length: 14 amino acids. Germline CDR1 reads SGHTA; CDR2 reads FQGNSA. This CDR3 is CASSARTENTEAFF. The CDR3 DNA sequence: TGTGCCAGCAGCGCAAGGACAGAGAACACTGAAGCTTTCTTT.

This clone turned up a few times. The V gene is TRBV19, the J gene TRBJ1-2; D perhaps matches TRBD1 (5 bases). With 6 bases removed from V and 1 base from J, the gap between germline ends came to 12 bases. This CDR3 is 14 amino acids long. The germline V gene has CDR1 LNHDA and CDR2 SQIVND (reference sequence). The CDR3 DNA reads as TGTGCCAGTAGCGAGACAGCTATTAACTATGGCTACACCTTC. Translation: CASSETAINYGYTF.

This rearrangement joins TRBV21-1 to TRBJ1-5; the table gives TRBD1 as D, unverified against the DNA. TRBV21-1 corresponds to a pseudogene. This CDR3 contains 16 residues. The CDR3 reads CASSTPQFRGRQPQHF. The CDR3 DNA reads as TGTGCCAGCAGCACCCCTCAATTCAGGGGGAGGCAGCCCCAGCATTTT.

The chain combines TRBV11-2 with TRBJ2-7; 9 bases match TRBD1. J gave up 2 bases and V 0 bases, and 11 bases lay outside the gene matches. The germline gives CDR1 SGHAT, CDR2 FQNNGV. The length of the CDR3 is 18 residues. The CDR3: CASSLDLEGRTGAYEQYF. In nucleotides, the CDR3 is TGTGCCAGCAGCTTAGATCTAGAGGGCAGGACAGGGGCCTACGAGCAGTACTTC.

This clone occurred a few times. The chain links TRBV7-6 to TRBJ1-4, with 7 positions matching TRBD1. The CDR3 is made up of 16 amino acids. V dropped 5 bases and J dropped 4; count of bases not matched to a gene: 10. Looked up from germline, CDR1 is SGHVS and CDR2 is FNYEAQ. The CDR3 DNA reads as TGTGCCAGCAGCGTCCGCACGGGACAGAATAATGAAAAACTGTTTTTT. Its translation: CASSVRTGQNNEKLFF.

The chain employs TRBV7-2 and TRBJ1-5, with no clear D. V gave up 1 base and J gave up 5 bases, with 12 bases separating them. Germline V gene data show CDR1 as SGHTA and CDR2 as FQGNSA. The CDR3 covers 15 residues. The CDR3 DNA reads TGTGCCAGCAGCTTAGGGCGGAGCTCCGATCAGCCCCAGCATTTT. Amino acid sequence: CASSLGRSSDQPQHF.

The chain has TRBV11-2 and TRBJ2-5; D not certain. Germline V lookup: CDR1 SGHAT, CDR2 FQNNGV. The V gene lost 2 bases and the J gene lost 4 bases, with 14 bases spanning the gap. The CDR3 consists of 15 residues. The CDR3 region is CASSLFARSLETQYF. As DNA, the CDR3 is TGTGCCAGCAGCTTATTTGCGAGATCTTTAGAGACCCAGTACTTC.

The V gene is TRBV18, the J gene TRBJ2-7, with 7 bases lining up with TRBD2. The CDR3 is 13 amino acids. CDR1 and CDR2 from the germline V gene are KGHSH and LQKENI. Trimming removed 3 bases from V and 3 bases from J; junction bases left unmatched: 2. This CDR3 is CASSPGTNYEQYF. CDR3 DNA: TGTGCCAGCTCACCGGGGACTAACTACGAGCAGTACTTC. Supplemented by reference TRBV18 and TRBJ2-7, the full variable domain reads NAGVMQNPRHLVRRRGQEARLRCSPMKGHSHVYWYRQLPEEGLKFMVYLQKENIIDESGMPKERFSAEFPKEGPSILRIQQVVRGDSAAYFCASSPGTNYEQYFGPGTRLTVT.